Below, 4 T cell receptor beta chains from the same sample are listed, as sequenced in a study of T cells in Graves' hyperthyroidism and ophthalmopathy. RNA transcripts yielded amplified TCR beta CDR3 regions. The study used the HTBI primer set for a first-round RT-PCR of the TCR CDR3. MiXCR was run by TCRdb on the multiplex PCR reads, yielding one entry per CDR3 protein. The sample carries roughly 400,000 distinct CDR3 sequences, over 12% recorded once. Sequencing input: blood. The receptors here all came from a man aged 45-65 years with Graves' ophthalmopathy.

Remarks on this clonotype: Possible read error: a much larger clone is one base away. The CDR3 end shows no conserved phenylalanine or tryptophan, and so a read error is likely. The CDR3 DNA reads TGTGCCAGTAGCCAAAGGGGTGGGACAGAATATCAGCCCCAGCATCTT. Translated: CASSQRGGTEYQPQHL. V is TRBV11-2 and J is TRBJ1-5; 7 nucleotides line up with TRBD1. This CDR3 is built from 16 residues. CDR1 and CDR2 from the germline V gene are SGHAT and FQNNGV. V dropped 9 bases and J dropped 5; count of bases not matched to a gene: 16.

In this sample, this clonotype turned up many times. This chain joins TRBV5-1 and TRBJ2-7, with D perhaps TRBD2 (5 bases). This CDR3 has 15 residues. The germline V gene has CDR1 SGHRS and CDR2 YFSETQ. V was pared by 4 bases and J by 2 bases, with 16 bases between. The chain's CDR3 is CASSLEWRRTYEQYF. Here the CDR3 DNA reads TGCGCCAGCAGCCTGGAGTGGCGGAGGACCTACGAGCAGTACTTC.

The rearrangement joins TRBV19 to TRBJ2-7; 8 nucleotides agree with TRBD2. V lost 3 bases to trimming and J lost 1 base; unmatched junction nucleotides: 2. This CDR3 is 14 amino acids long. Germline loops: CDR1 LNHDA, CDR2 SQIVND (reference sequence). The CDR3 DNA sequence: TGTGCCAGTAGTATTACTAGCGGTTCCTACGAGCAGTACTTC. The encoded protein is CASSITSGSYEQYF.

The chain recombines TRBV28 with TRBJ1-1; no firm D call. The CDR3 spans 14 residues. Per germline, CDR1 MDHEN and CDR2 SYDVKM. V gave up 3 bases and J gave up 3 bases, with 11 bases separating them. The CDR3 nucleotides read TGTGCCAGCAGTTTTGCGCAAAGAGACACTGAAGCTTTCTTT. Amino acids: CASSFAQRDTEAFF.